The 22 T cell receptor beta chains reported below all come from one sample, sequenced in a study of T cells in Graves' hyperthyroidism and ophthalmopathy. Researchers amplified the TCR beta CDR3 regions from RNA transcripts. Researchers ran a first-round RT-PCR on the TCR CDR3 using the HTBI primer set. TCRdb analysed the multiplex PCR reads with MiXCR anew, one entry per CDR3 protein. In the table there are a few hundred thousand distinct CDR3 sequences, 20% to 25% of which are singletons. Sequencing was done on a sample of blood. Receptor source: a man aged 18 to 30 with Graves' hyperthyroidism.

This clonotype was seen only a few times. The chain is built from TRBV20-1 and TRBJ1-1; D unclear. The V end was cut by 6 bases, the J end by 11 bases, with 22 bases between. The CDR3 length is 13 residues. Germline CDR1 reads DFQATT; CDR2 reads SNEGSKA (reference sequence). CDR3 coding DNA: TGCAGTGCGCCAACCGGAGAGGCCGGTGGGGCTTTCTTT. It yields the protein CSAPTGEAGGAFF.

This clonotype was seen repeatedly, ten times or more. The CDR3 protein is CASSWWTGPMNTEAFF. The CDR3 DNA is TGTGCCAGCAGTTGGTGGACAGGGCCCATGAACACTGAAGCTTTCTTT. The chain has TRBV12-3 or TRBV12-4 and TRBJ1-1, with 8 positions matching TRBD1. The CDR3 covers 16 residues. V lost 4 bases and J lost 0; bases outside the gene matches: 7.

At least ten counts were recorded for this clonotype. The chain links TRBV6-1 to TRBJ2-7, with a weak D call TRBD1 (5 bases). V dropped 0 bases and J dropped 3 bases, with 12 bases sitting between them. Germline V gives CDR1 MNHNS, CDR2 SASEGT. This CDR3 comprises 15 residues. CDR3 nucleotide sequence: TGTGCCAGCAGTGAAGCGCACAGGATCGGCTACGAGCAGTACTTC. Translation gives CASSEAHRIGYEQYF.

This clonotype has a count of ten or more. This CDR3 is CASSRTGVYGYTF. CDR3 nucleotides: TGTGCCAGCAGCCGTACGGGAGTATATGGCTACACCTTC. The chain recombines TRBV12-3 or TRBV12-4 with TRBJ1-2; D uncertain. This CDR3 has 13 residues. Between the trimmed V and J ends, which lost 6 bases and 5 bases, there was a span of 13 bases.

This clonotype was observed at least ten times. V and J are TRBV5-6 and TRBJ2-7; a weak D match, TRBD2 (6 bases). This CDR3 region has 16 residues. Germline-derived CDR1 and CDR2 are SGHDT and YYEEEE. V lost 0 bases, J lost 4 bases, and 17 bases lay in between. The CDR3 coding sequence is TGTGCCAGCAGCTTGGTGGTGGGGTTGGCGGGGTACGAGCAGTACTTC. It specifies CASSLVVGLAGYEQYF.

This clonotype was seen repeatedly, ten times or more. The V gene is TRBV12-3 or TRBV12-4, the J gene TRBJ2-5; D perhaps matches TRBD1 (6 bases). The CDR3 runs to 14 residues. Between the trimmed V and J ends, which lost 6 bases and 1 base, there was a span of 12 bases. The CDR3 region is CASSEGDIQETQYF. CDR3 bases: TGTGCCAGCAGCGAAGGGGACATCCAAGAGACCCAGTACTTC.

This clonotype appeared many times. The chain links TRBV12-3 or TRBV12-4 to TRBJ2-5; 11 bases match TRBD2. V dropped 6 bases and J dropped 5; count of bases not matched to a gene: 11. The CDR3 length is 16 residues. The CDR3 nucleotides are TGTGCCAGCAGCCTTAGCGGGGGGGCCGTCCGGGAGACCCAGTACTTC. Translation: CASSLSGGAVRETQYF.

Notes on this clonotype: It may be a read error: a sequence one base away is much more abundant. The chain links TRBV15 to TRBJ1-1, with a weak D call TRBD1 (6 bases). Germline loops: CDR1 LNHNV, CDR2 YYDKDF (reference sequence). The CDR3 spans 15 residues. This CDR3 reads CAISRGGWDNSEAFF. CDR3 in DNA: TGTGCCATCAGCAGAGGGGGTTGGGACAATTCTGAAGCTTTCTTT.

This clonotype was picked up many times. V is TRBV5-6 and J is TRBJ1-2; D might be TRBD1 (5 bases). Germline CDR1 SGHDT, CDR2 YYEEEE. This CDR3 has 16 residues. Trimming left V 5 bases short and J 6 bases short, with 23 bases between. The CDR3 loop reads CASSRDPGREFNGYTF. The CDR3, as DNA: TGTGCCAGCAGTAGGGACCCGGGACGGGAATTTAATGGCTACACCTTC.

The J gene is TRBJ1-2, the V gene TRBV6-2 or TRBV6-3; D is ambiguous. V lost 2 bases and J lost 4, with 14 bases in between. CDR1 and CDR2 from the germline V gene are MNHEY and SVGEGT. The CDR3 sequence is 15 residues long. The CDR3 DNA follows: TGTGCCAGCAGTTACCCCCAAGGGTACGGCTATGGCTACACCTTC. Its protein product is CASSYPQGYGYGYTF.

Notes on this clonotype: A much larger clone sits a single nucleotide away, making a read error possible. The CDR3 spells CASSYHWDVRAGTEETQYF. The DNA for the CDR3 is TGTGCCAGCAGTTATCATTGGGACGTCAGGGCCGGAACGGAAGAGACCCAGTACTTC. The V call is TRBV28, the J call TRBJ2-5; either TRBD1 or TRBD2 may supply D (5 bases each). This CDR3 has 19 residues. Germline lookup yields CDR1 MDHEN and CDR2 SYDVKM. The V end lost 4 bases, the J end lost 3 bases, and 27 bases lay between the germline ends. The full variable domain, in which reference TRBV28 and TRBJ2-5 provide the parts outside the CDR3, is DVKVTQSSRYLVKRTGEKVFLECVQDMDHENMFWYRQDPGLGLRLIYFSYDVKMKEKGDIPEGYSVSREKKERFSLILESASTNQTSMYLCASSYHWDVRAGTEETQYFGPGTRLLVL.

The sample holds a few counts of this clonotype. This CDR3 is missing its conserved last phenylalanine or tryptophan, likely due to a read error. The rearrangement uses TRBV11-2 and TRBJ2-7; 8 bases map to TRBD1. Trimming at V came to 8 bases and at J to 0 bases, leaving 9 bases not matched to a gene. The germline CDR1 and CDR2 sequences are SGHAT and FQNNGV. This CDR3 has 15 amino acids. The DNA for the CDR3 is TGTGCCAGCGAATTTTCCGGGACAGGCTCCTACGAGCAGTACTCC. This encodes CASEFSGTGSYEQYS.

This clonotype was seen ten or more times. The chain employs TRBV12-3 or TRBV12-4 and TRBJ1-5; D may be TRBD1 (5 bases). The CDR3 consists of 16 residues. V lost 5 bases, J lost 6 bases, and 20 bases lay in between. This CDR3 reads CASSNRAGAASQPQHF. CDR3 bases: TGTGCCAGCAGTAACCGTGCCGGGGCCGCCAGTCAGCCCCAGCATTTT.

This clonotype was found many times. The chain links TRBV12-3 or TRBV12-4 to TRBJ2-7; D is possibly TRBD1 (5 bases). This CDR3 spans 15 amino acids. With 0 bases removed from V and 4 bases from J, the gap between germline ends came to 13 bases. The CDR3 here is CASSLATVGVYEQYF. The CDR3 DNA sequence: TGTGCCAGCAGTTTAGCAACAGTAGGGGTTTACGAGCAGTACTTC.

On this clonotype itself: This may arise from a read error, as a much more abundant clone is one base away. The genes are TRBV11-2 and TRBJ2-7; 8 positions agree with TRBD1. V lost 5 bases and J lost 3; bases outside the gene matches: 6. Germline CDR1 SGHAT, CDR2 FQNNGV. The CDR3 contains 14 residues. The CDR3 bases are TGTGCCAGCAGCATCGGACAGGGACGCTACGAGCAGTACGTC. Its protein product is CASSIGQGRYEQYV.

In its sample, this clonotype was seen many times. The chain joins TRBV12-3 or TRBV12-4 to TRBJ2-5; TRBD1 agrees at 8 bases. The CDR3 runs 14 residues. V lost 6 bases, J lost 2 bases, and 5 bases stayed unmatched. CDR3 sequence: CASSRTGKQETQYF. CDR3 nucleotides: TGTGCCAGCAGCCGGACAGGGAAGCAAGAGACCCAGTACTTC.

This clonotype was recorded at least ten times. The chain uses TRBV19 and TRBJ1-5; D not resolved. CDR3 length: 15 residues. V was pared by 5 bases and J by 6 bases, with 17 bases between. CDR1 is LNHDA, CDR2 SQIVND, per germline (reference sequence). The CDR3 region has the DNA TGTGCCAGTAGTCGAGGAACCGCTAACACTCAGCCCCAGCATTTT. This sequence encodes CASSRGTANTQPQHF.

This clonotype was seen at least ten times. The gene calls are TRBV12-3 or TRBV12-4 and TRBJ1-5; possibly TRBD1 for D (6 bases). This CDR3 is 14 amino acids long. V was clipped by 8 bases and J by 4 bases, with 15 bases between them. The CDR3 loop is CASSKPGVNQPQHF. CDR3 nucleotide sequence: TGTGCCAGCTCTAAACCAGGGGTGAATCAGCCCCAGCATTTT.

In its sample, this clonotype was seen many times. The chain links TRBV19 to TRBJ1-1, with no clear D. V dropped 3 bases and J dropped 0 bases, with 8 bases sitting between them. Germline V gene sequence: CDR1 LNHDA, CDR2 SQIVND (reference sequence). This CDR3 has 14 residues. Here the CDR3 reads CASSMAGLNTEAFF. CDR3 nucleotides: TGTGCCAGTAGTATGGCGGGCTTGAACACTGAAGCTTTCTTT.

This clonotype was picked up a small number of times. The V and J genes are TRBV2 and TRBJ2-6; 8 bases are a match to TRBD1. V lost 5 bases to trimming and J lost 2 bases; unmatched junction nucleotides: 5. Germline CDR1 SNHLY, CDR2 FYNNEI. The CDR3 loop spans 16 amino acids. The CDR3 region is CASSKDRAPGANVLTF. CDR3 coding DNA: TGTGCCAGCAGTAAGGACAGGGCCCCTGGGGCCAACGTCCTGACTTTC.

This clonotype has more than one count but fewer than ten. This chain links TRBV12-3 or TRBV12-4 with TRBJ1-3, with D possibly matching TRBD1 (5 bases). CDR3 size: 17 residues. Here the CDR3 reads CTGSFSDTLISGNTIYF. The CDR3 DNA reads TGTACCGGCAGTTTTTCGGACACCTTGATCTCTGGAAACACCATATATTTT.

This clonotype has at least ten counts. The V and J genes are TRBV6-5 and TRBJ1-2, with a possible D match to TRBD1 (6 bases). Deletions cut 6 bases from V and 5 bases from J, with 10 bases between. Per the germline V gene, CDR1 is MNHEY and CDR2 is SVGAGI. The CDR3 loop spans 12 amino acids. The CDR3 region has the DNA TGTGCCAGCAGCCCCCAGGGGTATGGCTACACCTTC. This gives the protein CASSPQGYGYTF.